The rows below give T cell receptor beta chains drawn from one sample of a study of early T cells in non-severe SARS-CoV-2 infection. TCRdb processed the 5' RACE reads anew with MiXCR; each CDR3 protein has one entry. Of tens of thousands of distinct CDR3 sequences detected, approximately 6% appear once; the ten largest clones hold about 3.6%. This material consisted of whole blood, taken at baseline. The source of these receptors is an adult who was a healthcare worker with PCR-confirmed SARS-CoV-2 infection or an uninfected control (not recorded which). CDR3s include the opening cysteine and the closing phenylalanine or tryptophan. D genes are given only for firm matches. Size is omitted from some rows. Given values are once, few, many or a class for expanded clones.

cdr3_aa: CASSLTEDSGLYEQYF
cdr3_nt: TGTGCCAGCAGCTTAACCGAGGACAGCGGCCTCTACGAGCAGTACTTC
v_call: TRBV11-2
j_call: TRBJ2-7
clone_size: few
d_call: -

cdr3_aa: CSAGGGMRNTIYF
cdr3_nt: TGCAGCGCCGGCGGGGGAATGAGAAACACTATATATTTT
v_call: TRBV29-1
j_call: TRBJ1-3
clone_size: many
d_call: -

cdr3_aa: CASSFGDSYEQYF
cdr3_nt: TGTGCCAGCAGTTTTGGGGACAGCTACGAGCAGTACTTC
v_call: TRBV12-3/TRBV12-4
j_call: TRBJ2-7
clone_size: few
d_call: TRBD1

cdr3_aa: CASSERVSYEQYF
cdr3_nt: TGCGCCAGCAGTGAGCGGGTATCCTACGAGCAGTACTTC
v_call: TRBV10-1
j_call: TRBJ2-7
clone_size: many
d_call: -

cdr3_aa: CSAQKGGKDTQYF
cdr3_nt: TGCAGCGCCCAAAAGGGTGGTAAGGATACGCAGTATTTT
v_call: TRBV29-1
j_call: TRBJ2-3
clone_size: -
d_call: -

cdr3_aa: CASSLEPGYSGANVLTF
cdr3_nt: TGCGCCAGCAGCTTGGAGCCGGGCTACTCTGGGGCCAACGTCCTGACTTTC
v_call: TRBV5-1
j_call: TRBJ2-6
clone_size: -
d_call: -

cdr3_aa: CASSQGQEYYGYTF
cdr3_nt: TGCGCCAGCAGCCAAGGACAGGAATACTATGGCTACACCTTC
v_call: TRBV4-1
j_call: TRBJ1-2
clone_size: many
d_call: -

cdr3_aa: CASSREAYPTDTQYF
cdr3_nt: TGTGCCAGCAGTAGGGAGGCATACCCCACAGATACGCAGTATTTT
v_call: TRBV27
j_call: TRBJ2-3
clone_size: many
d_call: -

cdr3_aa: CASSQELAGTAQYF
cdr3_nt: TGTGCCAGCAGCCAAGAACTAGCGGGGACGGCGCAGTACTTC
v_call: TRBV3-1
j_call: TRBJ2-7
clone_size: many
d_call: TRBD2

cdr3_aa: CASSPLEGSGNTIYF
cdr3_nt: TGTGCCAGCAGCCCCCTTGAGGGTTCTGGAAACACCATATATTTT
v_call: TRBV3-1
j_call: TRBJ1-3
clone_size: -
d_call: -

cdr3_aa: CASSPRRGVNTEAFF
cdr3_nt: TGTGCCAGCAGTCCCCGTCGGGGGGTGAACACTGAAGCTTTCTTT
v_call: TRBV6-2/TRBV6-3
j_call: TRBJ1-1
clone_size: -
d_call: -

cdr3_aa: CASSQDKQLAGQETQYF
cdr3_nt: TGCGCCAGCAGCCAAGATAAGCAGTTGGCAGGACAAGAGACCCAGTACTTC
v_call: TRBV4-1
j_call: TRBJ2-5
clone_size: -
d_call: -

cdr3_aa: CASSLVIAGGDTQYF
cdr3_nt: TGTGCCAGCAGCTTAGTGATAGCGGGAGGAGATACGCAGTATTTT
v_call: TRBV11-2
j_call: TRBJ2-3
clone_size: few
d_call: TRBD2

cdr3_aa: CSARPRQGSQETQYF
cdr3_nt: TGCAGTGCTAGGCCTCGACAGGGGAGCCAAGAGACCCAGTACTTC
v_call: TRBV20-1
j_call: TRBJ2-5
clone_size: many
d_call: TRBD1

cdr3_aa: CSVDVSTSQETQYF
cdr3_nt: TGCAGCGTGGACGTATCCACATCCCAAGAGACCCAGTACTTC
v_call: TRBV29-1
j_call: TRBJ2-5
clone_size: many
d_call: -

cdr3_aa: CASSPYRGGTEAFF
cdr3_nt: TGTGCCAGCAGCCCATACAGGGGTGGGACTGAAGCTTTCTTT
v_call: TRBV6-5
j_call: TRBJ1-1
clone_size: many
d_call: TRBD1

cdr3_aa: CASSLNGRGGDTQYF
cdr3_nt: TGTGCCAGCAGTTTAAATGGAAGGGGCGGAGATACGCAGTATTTT
v_call: TRBV12-3/TRBV12-4
j_call: TRBJ2-3
clone_size: many
d_call: -

cdr3_aa: CASSPGQADTEAFF
cdr3_nt: TGCGCCAGCAGCCCAGGACAGGCCGACACTGAAGCTTTCTTT
v_call: TRBV5-1
j_call: TRBJ1-1
clone_size: few
d_call: TRBD1

cdr3_aa: CASSQGDRLVATQYF
cdr3_nt: TGCGCCAGCAGCCAAGGGGACAGGCTCGTAGCTACGCAGTATTTT
v_call: TRBV4-1
j_call: TRBJ2-3
clone_size: -
d_call: TRBD1

cdr3_aa: CASSYLQFYEQYF
cdr3_nt: TGTGCCAGCAGTTACTTGCAGTTCTACGAGCAGTACTTC
v_call: TRBV6-6
j_call: TRBJ2-7
clone_size: many
d_call: -

cdr3_aa: CATSDTGSSGETQYF
cdr3_nt: TGTGCCACCAGTGATACCGGGTCATCCGGAGAGACCCAGTACTTC
v_call: TRBV24-1
j_call: TRBJ2-5
clone_size: -
d_call: -

cdr3_aa: CASSQDVLSAYEQYF
cdr3_nt: TGTGCCAGCAGCCAAGATGTCCTGTCGGCCTACGAGCAGTACTTC
v_call: TRBV4-2
j_call: TRBJ2-7
clone_size: many
d_call: -

cdr3_aa: CASSLRGRLNTEAFF
cdr3_nt: TGCGCCAGCAGCTTAAGGGGACGATTGAACACTGAAGCTTTCTTT
v_call: TRBV5-1
j_call: TRBJ1-1
clone_size: many
d_call: -

cdr3_aa: CASSVQGEAGELFF
cdr3_nt: TGTGCCAGCAGCGTTCAGGGAGAGGCCGGGGAGCTGTTTTTT
v_call: TRBV9
j_call: TRBJ2-2
clone_size: many
d_call: -

cdr3_aa: CASIRDSSGANVLTF
cdr3_nt: TGTGCCAGCATCCGGGACAGCTCTGGGGCCAACGTCCTGACTTTC
v_call: TRBV28
j_call: TRBJ2-6
clone_size: many
d_call: TRBD1

cdr3_aa: CASSSGTGDSGNTIYF
cdr3_nt: TGTGCCAGCTCATCAGGGACGGGGGACTCTGGAAACACCATATATTTT
v_call: TRBV18
j_call: TRBJ1-3
clone_size: many
d_call: -

cdr3_aa: CATRTKGRQNTEAFF
cdr3_nt: TGTGCCACGAGGACAAAGGGACGGCAGAACACTGAAGCTTTCTTT
v_call: TRBV6-1
j_call: TRBJ1-1
clone_size: -
d_call: -

cdr3_aa: CASSLGTSASYEQYF
cdr3_nt: TGTGCCAGCAGCTTAGGGACTAGCGCTTCCTACGAGCAGTACTTC
v_call: TRBV7-2
j_call: TRBJ2-7
clone_size: -
d_call: TRBD2

cdr3_aa: CASSLSPGNPYNEQFF
cdr3_nt: TGTGCCAGCAGCCTGAGTCCAGGGAACCCCTACAATGAGCAGTTCTTC
v_call: TRBV5-5
j_call: TRBJ2-1
clone_size: many
d_call: -

cdr3_aa: CSVEDGVSGEKLFF
cdr3_nt: TGCAGCGTTGAAGATGGGGTATCCGGTGAAAAACTGTTTTTT
v_call: TRBV29-1
j_call: TRBJ1-4
clone_size: many
d_call: -

cdr3_aa: CASSTGQGARNEQFF
cdr3_nt: TGTGCCAGCAGCACGGGACAGGGGGCGCGGAATGAGCAGTTCTTC
v_call: TRBV7-2
j_call: TRBJ2-1
clone_size: few
d_call: TRBD1

cdr3_aa: CASSISLAAGGRNEQFF
cdr3_nt: TGTGCCAGCAGTATAAGTCTCGCGGCGGGAGGAAGGAATGAGCAGTTCTTC
v_call: TRBV6-6
j_call: TRBJ2-1
clone_size: -
d_call: TRBD2

cdr3_aa: CASSYTPSQGTQYF
cdr3_nt: TGTGCCAGCAGTTACACACCCTCCCAGGGGACCCAGTACTTC
v_call: TRBV6-5
j_call: TRBJ2-5
clone_size: few
d_call: -